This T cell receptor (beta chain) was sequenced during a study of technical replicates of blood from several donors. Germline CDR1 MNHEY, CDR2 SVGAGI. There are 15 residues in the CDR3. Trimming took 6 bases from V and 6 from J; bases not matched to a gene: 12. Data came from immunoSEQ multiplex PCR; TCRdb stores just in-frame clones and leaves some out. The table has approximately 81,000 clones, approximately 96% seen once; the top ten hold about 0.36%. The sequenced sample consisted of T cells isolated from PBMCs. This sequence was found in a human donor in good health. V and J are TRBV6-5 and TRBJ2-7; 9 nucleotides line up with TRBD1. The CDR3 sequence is CASRARWDRALEQYF. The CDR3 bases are TGTGCCAGCAGGGCCAGATGGGACAGGGCCCTCGAGCAGTACTTC.